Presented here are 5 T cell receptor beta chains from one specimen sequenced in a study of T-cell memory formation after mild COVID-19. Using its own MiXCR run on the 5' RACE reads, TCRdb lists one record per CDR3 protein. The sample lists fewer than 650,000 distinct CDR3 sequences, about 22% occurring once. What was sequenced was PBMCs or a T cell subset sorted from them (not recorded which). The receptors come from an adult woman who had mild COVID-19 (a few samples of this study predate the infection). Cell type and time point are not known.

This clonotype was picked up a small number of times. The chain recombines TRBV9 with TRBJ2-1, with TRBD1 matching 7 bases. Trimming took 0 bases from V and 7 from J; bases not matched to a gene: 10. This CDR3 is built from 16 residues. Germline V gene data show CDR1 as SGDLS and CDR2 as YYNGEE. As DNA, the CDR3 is TGTGCCAGCAGCGTAGGACAGGGTCGGGGCACGAATGAGCAGTTCTTC. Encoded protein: CASSVGQGRGTNEQFF. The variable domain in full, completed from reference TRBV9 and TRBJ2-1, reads DSGVTQTPKHLITATGQRVTLRCSPRSGDLSVYWYQQSLDQGLQFLIQYYNGEERAKGNILERFSAQQFPDLHSELNLSSLELGDSALYFCASSVGQGRGTNEQFFGPGTRLTVL.

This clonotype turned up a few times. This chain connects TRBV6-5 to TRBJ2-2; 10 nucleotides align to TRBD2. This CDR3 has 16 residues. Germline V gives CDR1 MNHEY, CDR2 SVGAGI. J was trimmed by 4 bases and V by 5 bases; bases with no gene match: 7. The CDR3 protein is CASSELAGPTTGELFF. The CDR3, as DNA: TGTGCCAGCAGTGAACTAGCGGGACCGACCACCGGGGAGCTGTTTTTT.

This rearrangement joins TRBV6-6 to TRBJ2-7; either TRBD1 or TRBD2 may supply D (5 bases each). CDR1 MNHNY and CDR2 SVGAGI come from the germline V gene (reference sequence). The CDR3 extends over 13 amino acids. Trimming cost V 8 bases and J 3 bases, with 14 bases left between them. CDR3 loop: CASRDEGFYEQYF. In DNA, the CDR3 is TGTGCCAGCCGGGACGAAGGCTTCTACGAGCAGTACTTC.

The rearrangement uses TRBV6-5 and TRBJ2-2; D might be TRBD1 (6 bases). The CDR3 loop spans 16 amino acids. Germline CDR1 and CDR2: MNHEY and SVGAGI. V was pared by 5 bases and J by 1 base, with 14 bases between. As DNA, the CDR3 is TGTGCCAGCAGTAATACAGGGTTCGGGAACACCGGGGAGCTGTTTTTT. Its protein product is CASSNTGFGNTGELFF.

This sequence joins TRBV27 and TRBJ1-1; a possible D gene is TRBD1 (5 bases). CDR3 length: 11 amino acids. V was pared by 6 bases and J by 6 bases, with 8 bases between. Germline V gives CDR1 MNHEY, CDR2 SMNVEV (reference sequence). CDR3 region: CASSSGAEAFF. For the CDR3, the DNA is TGTGCCAGCAGCTCGGGGGCTGAAGCTTTCTTT.